This is a list of T cell receptor beta chains from one sample in a study of blood T cells in healthy people across ages. One entry per CDR3 protein, called by TCRdb with MiXCR from the 5' RACE reads. Here the sample spans 600,000 to 900,000 distinct CDR3 sequences, roughly 26% being singletons. The sample also formed part of further work on T cells of mothers and their children.

Sequencing input: blood. The source of these receptors is a boy aged 5-17 years in good health. The CDR3 runs from the conserved cysteine through the conserved F or W. Each record gives: CDR3 length, V gene, J gene, CDR3 protein.

len: 14
v_gene: TRBV6-1
j_gene: TRBJ1-5
CDR3aa: CASSRIGVEQPQHF

len: 15
v_gene: TRBV20-1
j_gene: TRBJ2-1
CDR3aa: CSARLAGNRNNEQFF

len: 13
v_gene: TRBV5-1
j_gene: TRBJ2-1
CDR3aa: CASSLDKGTEQFF

len: 14
v_gene: TRBV5-1
j_gene: TRBJ2-1
CDR3aa: CASSLSSGWDEQFF

len: 18
v_gene: TRBV2
j_gene: TRBJ2-7
CDR3aa: CASSEVVSGIGAVYEQYF

len: 15
v_gene: TRBV4-2
j_gene: TRBJ2-7
CDR3aa: CASSQGISSFYEQYF

len: 14
v_gene: TRBV7-6
j_gene: TRBJ2-3
CDR3aa: CASSFTDPTDTQYF

len: 16
v_gene: TRBV5-5
j_gene: TRBJ1-1
CDR3aa: CASSLAVTGGETEAFF

len: 13
v_gene: TRBV12-3/TRBV12-4
j_gene: TRBJ1-1
CDR3aa: CASTKTGGTEAFF

len: 16
v_gene: TRBV4-1
j_gene: TRBJ1-3
CDR3aa: CASSQVTGGSGSTIYF

len: 16
v_gene: TRBV3-1
j_gene: TRBJ2-5
CDR3aa: CASSQETGRYQETQYF

len: 13
v_gene: TRBV29-1
j_gene: TRBJ1-4
CDR3aa: CSVAVEDNEKLFF

len: 12
v_gene: TRBV29-1
j_gene: TRBJ2-5
CDR3aa: CSVGISQETQYF

len: 15
v_gene: TRBV6-6
j_gene: TRBJ1-2
CDR3aa: CASSYLGGGNYGYTF

len: 15
v_gene: TRBV9
j_gene: TRBJ2-6
CDR3aa: CASSARTDGANVLTF

len: 15
v_gene: TRBV10-2
j_gene: TRBJ2-7
CDR3aa: CASSEGWGASYEQYF

len: 13
v_gene: TRBV5-1
j_gene: TRBJ2-5
CDR3aa: CASTVTGLETQYF

len: 11
v_gene: TRBV12-3/TRBV12-4
j_gene: TRBJ2-5
CDR3aa: CASSQDFSHYF

len: 15
v_gene: TRBV3-1
j_gene: TRBJ2-3
CDR3aa: CASSFGHASTDTQYF

len: 14
v_gene: TRBV2
j_gene: TRBJ2-7
CDR3aa: CASSVQGGSYEQYF

len: 14
v_gene: TRBV12-3/TRBV12-4
j_gene: TRBJ1-5
CDR3aa: CASSLPGGNQPQHF

len: 14
v_gene: TRBV19
j_gene: TRBJ1-3
CDR3aa: CASGPRDSGNTIYF

len: 15
v_gene: TRBV5-1
j_gene: TRBJ1-5
CDR3aa: CTSSLDWGSNQPQHF

len: 13
v_gene: TRBV11-2
j_gene: TRBJ2-3
CDR3aa: CASSFGQVDTQYF

len: 15
v_gene: TRBV9
j_gene: TRBJ2-2
CDR3aa: CASRRGGANTGELFF

len: 13
v_gene: TRBV4-1
j_gene: TRBJ1-2
CDR3aa: CASSKRGDYGYTF

len: 16
v_gene: TRBV3-1
j_gene: TRBJ2-3
CDR3aa: CASSQEARGASDTQYF

len: 15
v_gene: TRBV5-1
j_gene: TRBJ1-3
CDR3aa: CASSLYELSGNTIYF

len: 13
v_gene: TRBV10-3
j_gene: TRBJ1-1
CDR3aa: CAILNKSNTEAFF

len: 15
v_gene: TRBV18
j_gene: TRBJ2-3
CDR3aa: CASSLLAGPTDTQYF

len: 13
v_gene: TRBV9
j_gene: TRBJ2-7
CDR3aa: CASSVELGGEQYF

len: 15
v_gene: TRBV27
j_gene: TRBJ1-1
CDR3aa: CASTPRTGQNTEAFF

len: 16
v_gene: TRBV28
j_gene: TRBJ2-1
CDR3aa: CASSPLPGKSYNEQFF

len: 13
v_gene: TRBV7-3
j_gene: TRBJ2-5
CDR3aa: CASSLRYSETQYF

len: 15
v_gene: TRBV7-9
j_gene: TRBJ2-5
CDR3aa: CASSWGQGLQETQYF

len: 13
v_gene: TRBV28
j_gene: TRBJ2-5
CDR3aa: CASWYRGQETQYF